This T cell receptor beta chain was captured by sequencing in a study of blood T cell repertoires in COVID-19. In the original processing: Reference gene primer amplification gave estimated nucleated cell counts. Repertoires were generated with immunoSEQ multiplex PCR, while TCRdb's copy carries only in-frame clones and drops some. That table furnishes V, J and clone size, whereas the DNA furnished D and trimming. In the table there are approximately 250,000 clones, more than 70% of which are singletons. The CDR3 sequence is 14 residues long. Trimming took 0 bases from V and 7 from J; bases not matched to a gene: 4. CDR1 and CDR2 from the germline V gene are SGHNT and YYREEE (reference sequence). In this sample, this clone turned up once.

What was sequenced was peripheral blood. The chain combines TRBV5-4 with TRBJ2-1; TRBD1 agrees at 7 bases. The sequence derives from a woman of 80 years or more with COVID-19, enrolled during active disease. The CDR3 loop reads CASSLGGQRNEQFF. The CDR3 DNA sequence: TGTGCCAGCAGCTTGGGGGGACAGAGAAATGAGCAGTTCTTC.